The TCR beta chain described here comes from a study of blood T cell repertoires in COVID-19. Turning to the study itself: Both acute and convalescent COVID-19 samples were obtained from the United States, Italy and Spain. T cells, B-cell-depleted T cells, or PBMCs supplied cDNA or gDNA.

Methods used by the authors: By means of reference gene primer amplification, nucleated cell counts were estimated. Data came from immunoSEQ multiplex PCR; TCRdb stores just in-frame clones and leaves some out. V and J calls and clone size come straight from that table; D and trimming were deduced from the DNA. The data show 60,000 to 75,000 clones, approximately 91% seen once. The sequence came from a human donor in a cohort sampled during active COVID-19. Input material: peripheral blood.

CDR3 sequence (DNA): TGTGCCAGCAGCTTAGCCCCATTTGGGAGCTCTGGAAACACCATATATTTT. Its translation is CASSLAPFGSSGNTIYF. J is TRBJ1-3 and V is TRBV7-2; D unresolved. V was cut by 0 bases and J by 0 bases, with 12 bases left in between. Germline lookup yields CDR1 SGHTA and CDR2 FQGNSA. This CDR3 region has 17 residues.